This TCR beta chain was recovered during a study of T cells after yellow fever vaccination. The table lists this clonotype with many counts. Its antigen is unidentified. V was clipped by 5 bases and J by 6 bases; unmatched bases: 3. CDR3 length: 14 residues. Per the germline V gene, CDR1 is MNHEY and CDR2 is SVGAGI. Study-wide results and limits: FACS-sorted repertoires might harbor abundant contaminating clonotypes from the bulk population. The CD4 compartment and the CD8 compartment contained a small share of clonotypes in common.

Via MiXCR, TCRdb re-called the 5' RACE reads, giving one row per CDR3 protein. The table has approximately 330,000 distinct CDR3 sequences, approximately 4% seen once. This sequence originates from a man between 18 and 35 years old who received the YFV17D yellow fever vaccine. V and J are TRBV6-5 and TRBJ1-6, with TRBD1 matching over 8 bases. This specimen was PBMCs, taken 5 days after the yellow fever booster vaccination. The CDR3: CASSPRGLNSPLHF. The CDR3 DNA is TGTGCCAGCAGTCCCAGGGGGCTTAATTCACCCCTCCACTTT.